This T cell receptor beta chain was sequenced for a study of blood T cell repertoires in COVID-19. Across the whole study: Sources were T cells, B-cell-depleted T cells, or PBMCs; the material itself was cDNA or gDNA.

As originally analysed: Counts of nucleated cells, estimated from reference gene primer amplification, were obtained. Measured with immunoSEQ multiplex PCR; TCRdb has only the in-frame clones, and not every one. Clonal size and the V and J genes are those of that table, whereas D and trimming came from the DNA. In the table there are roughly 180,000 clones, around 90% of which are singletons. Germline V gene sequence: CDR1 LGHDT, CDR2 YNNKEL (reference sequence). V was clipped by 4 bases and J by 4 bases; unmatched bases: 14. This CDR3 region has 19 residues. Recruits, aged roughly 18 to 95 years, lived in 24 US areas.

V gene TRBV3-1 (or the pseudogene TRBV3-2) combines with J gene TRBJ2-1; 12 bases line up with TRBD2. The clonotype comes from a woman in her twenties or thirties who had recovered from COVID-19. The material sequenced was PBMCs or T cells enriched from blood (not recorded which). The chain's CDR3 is CASSPGLAGPLSVYNEQFF. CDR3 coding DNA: TGTGCCAGCAGCCCGGGACTAGCGGGCCCTCTTTCAGTATACAATGAGCAGTTCTTC.